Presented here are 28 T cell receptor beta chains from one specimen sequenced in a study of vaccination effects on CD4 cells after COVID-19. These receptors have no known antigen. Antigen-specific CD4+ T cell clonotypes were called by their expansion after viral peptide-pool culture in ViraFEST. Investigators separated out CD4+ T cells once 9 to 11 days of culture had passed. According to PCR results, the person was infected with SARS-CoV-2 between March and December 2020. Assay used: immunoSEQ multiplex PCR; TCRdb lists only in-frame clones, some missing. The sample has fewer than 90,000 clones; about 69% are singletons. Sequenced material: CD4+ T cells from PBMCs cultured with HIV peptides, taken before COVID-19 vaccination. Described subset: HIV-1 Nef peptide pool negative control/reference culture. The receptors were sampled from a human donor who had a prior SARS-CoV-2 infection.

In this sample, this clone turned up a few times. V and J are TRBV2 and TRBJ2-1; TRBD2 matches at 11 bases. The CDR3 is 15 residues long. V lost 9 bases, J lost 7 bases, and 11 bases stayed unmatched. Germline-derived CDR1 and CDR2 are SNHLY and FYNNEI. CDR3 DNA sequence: TGTGCCAGTGAGAACCTAGCGGGGGGTTGGAATGAGCAGTTCTTC. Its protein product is CASENLAGGWNEQFF.

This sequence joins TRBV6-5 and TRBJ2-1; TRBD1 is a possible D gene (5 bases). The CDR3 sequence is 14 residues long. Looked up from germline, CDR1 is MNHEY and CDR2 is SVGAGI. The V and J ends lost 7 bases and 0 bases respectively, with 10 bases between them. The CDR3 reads CASTRQSSYNEQFF. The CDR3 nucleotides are TGTGCCAGCACACGACAGAGCTCCTACAATGAGCAGTTCTTC.

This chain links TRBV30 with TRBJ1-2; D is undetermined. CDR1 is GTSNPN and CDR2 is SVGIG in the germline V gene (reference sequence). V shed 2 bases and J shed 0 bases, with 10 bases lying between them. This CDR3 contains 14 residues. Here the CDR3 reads CAWSKVPANYGYTF. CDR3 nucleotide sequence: TGTGCCTGGAGTAAGGTTCCAGCTAACTATGGCTACACCTTC.

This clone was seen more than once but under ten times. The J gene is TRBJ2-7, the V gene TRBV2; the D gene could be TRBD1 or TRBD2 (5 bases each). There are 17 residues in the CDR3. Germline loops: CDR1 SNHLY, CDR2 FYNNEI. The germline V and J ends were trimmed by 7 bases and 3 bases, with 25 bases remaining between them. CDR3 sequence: CASIPLGTLPSSYEQYF. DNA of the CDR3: TGTGCCAGCATTCCCCTGGGGACCTTACCGTCCAGCTACGAGCAGTACTTC.

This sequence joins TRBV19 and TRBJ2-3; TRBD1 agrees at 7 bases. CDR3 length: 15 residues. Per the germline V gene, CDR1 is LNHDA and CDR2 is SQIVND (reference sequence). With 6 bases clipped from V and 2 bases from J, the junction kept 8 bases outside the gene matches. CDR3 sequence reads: CASSTGTDLTDTQYF. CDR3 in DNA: TGTGCCAGTAGCACCGGGACAGACCTCACAGATACGCAGTATTTT.

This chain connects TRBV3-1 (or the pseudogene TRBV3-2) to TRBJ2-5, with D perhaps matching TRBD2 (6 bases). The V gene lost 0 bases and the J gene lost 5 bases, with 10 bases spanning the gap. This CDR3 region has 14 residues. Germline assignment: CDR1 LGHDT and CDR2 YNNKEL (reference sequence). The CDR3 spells CASSQEGRGETQYF. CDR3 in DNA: TGTGCCAGCAGCCAAGAAGGACGGGGGGAGACCCAGTACTTC.

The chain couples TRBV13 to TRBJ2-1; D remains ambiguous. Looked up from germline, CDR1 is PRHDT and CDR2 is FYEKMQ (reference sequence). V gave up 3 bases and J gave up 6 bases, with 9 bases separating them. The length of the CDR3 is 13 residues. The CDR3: CASSLIPTNEQFF. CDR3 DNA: TGTGCCAGCAGCTTGATACCGACCAATGAGCAGTTCTTC. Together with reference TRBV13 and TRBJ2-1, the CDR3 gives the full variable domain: AAGVIQSPRHLIKEKRETATLKCYPIPRHDTVYWYQQGPGQDPQFLISFYEKMQSDKGSIPDRFSAQQFSDYHSELNMSSLELGDSALYFCASSLIPTNEQFFGPGTRLTVL.

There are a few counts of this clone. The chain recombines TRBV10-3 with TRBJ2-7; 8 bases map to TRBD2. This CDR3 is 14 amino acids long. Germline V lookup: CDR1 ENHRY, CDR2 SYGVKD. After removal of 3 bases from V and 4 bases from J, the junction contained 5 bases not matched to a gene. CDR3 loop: CAISEGGLGYEQYF. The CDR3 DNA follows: TGTGCCATCAGTGAAGGGGGACTAGGGTACGAGCAGTACTTC.

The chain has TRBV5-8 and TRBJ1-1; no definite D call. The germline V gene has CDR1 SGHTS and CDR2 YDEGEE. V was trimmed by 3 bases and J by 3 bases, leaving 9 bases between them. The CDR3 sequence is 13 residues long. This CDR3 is CASSWPLDTEAFF. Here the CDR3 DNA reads TGTGCCAGCAGCTGGCCTCTGGACACTGAAGCTTTCTTT.

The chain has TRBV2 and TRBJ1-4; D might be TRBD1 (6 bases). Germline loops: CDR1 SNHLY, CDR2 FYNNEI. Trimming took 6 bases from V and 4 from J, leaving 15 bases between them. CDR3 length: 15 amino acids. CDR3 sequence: CASSTDRTYNEKLFF. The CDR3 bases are TGTGCCAGCAGCACTGACAGGACCTATAATGAAAAACTGTTTTTT.

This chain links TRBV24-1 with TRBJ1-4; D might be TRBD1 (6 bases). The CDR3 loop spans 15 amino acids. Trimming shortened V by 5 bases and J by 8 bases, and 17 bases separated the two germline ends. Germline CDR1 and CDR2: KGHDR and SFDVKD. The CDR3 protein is CATSVGRQVDEKLFF. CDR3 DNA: TGTGCCACCAGTGTGGGGAGACAGGTGGACGAAAAACTGTTTTTT.

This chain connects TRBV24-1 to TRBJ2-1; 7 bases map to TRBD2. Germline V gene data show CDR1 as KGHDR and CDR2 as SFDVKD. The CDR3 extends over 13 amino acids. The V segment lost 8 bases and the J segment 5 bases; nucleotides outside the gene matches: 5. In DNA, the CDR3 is TGTGCCACCAACGGCGGGAGCCACAATGAGCAGTTCTTC. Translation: CATNGGSHNEQFF.

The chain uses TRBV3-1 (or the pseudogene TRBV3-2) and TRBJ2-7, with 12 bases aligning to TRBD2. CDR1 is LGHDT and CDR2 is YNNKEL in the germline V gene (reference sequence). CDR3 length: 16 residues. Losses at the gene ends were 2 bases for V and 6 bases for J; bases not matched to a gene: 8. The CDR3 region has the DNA TGTGCCAGCAGCCAAAGCCTAGCGGGGGGGTTCCGCGAGCAGTACTTC. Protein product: CASSQSLAGGFREQYF.

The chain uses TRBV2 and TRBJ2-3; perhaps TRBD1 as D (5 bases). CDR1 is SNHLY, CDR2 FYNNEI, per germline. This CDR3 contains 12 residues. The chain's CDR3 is CAGGAVGDTQYF. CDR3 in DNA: TGTGCGGGTGGGGCCGTGGGCGATACGCAGTATTTT. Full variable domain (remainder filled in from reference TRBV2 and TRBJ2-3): EPEVTQTPSHQVTQMGQEVILRCVPISNHLYFYWYRQILGQKVEFLVSFYNNEISEKSEIFDDQFSVERPDGSNFTLKIRSTKLEDSAMYFCAGGAVGDTQYFGPGTRLTVL.

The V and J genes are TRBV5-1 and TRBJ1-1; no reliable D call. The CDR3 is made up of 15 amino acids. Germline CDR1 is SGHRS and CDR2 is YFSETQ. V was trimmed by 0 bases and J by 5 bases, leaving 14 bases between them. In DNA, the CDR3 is TGCGCCAGCAGCTTGGCTGGGGTTTCGTCGACTGAAGCTTTCTTT. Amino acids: CASSLAGVSSTEAFF.

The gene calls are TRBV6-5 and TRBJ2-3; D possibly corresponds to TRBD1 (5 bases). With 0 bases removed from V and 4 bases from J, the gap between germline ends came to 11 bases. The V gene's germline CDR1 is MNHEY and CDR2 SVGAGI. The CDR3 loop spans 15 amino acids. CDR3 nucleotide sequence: TGTGCCAGCAGTTACTCTGGACACTTCCCAGATACGCAGTATTTT. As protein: CASSYSGHFPDTQYF.

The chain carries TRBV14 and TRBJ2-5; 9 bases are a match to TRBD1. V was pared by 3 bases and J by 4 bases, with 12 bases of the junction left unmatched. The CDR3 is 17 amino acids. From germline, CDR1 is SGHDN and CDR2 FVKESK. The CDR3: CASSHHRTGERSETQYF. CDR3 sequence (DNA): TGTGCCAGCAGCCACCACAGGACAGGGGAGAGGTCAGAGACCCAGTACTTC.

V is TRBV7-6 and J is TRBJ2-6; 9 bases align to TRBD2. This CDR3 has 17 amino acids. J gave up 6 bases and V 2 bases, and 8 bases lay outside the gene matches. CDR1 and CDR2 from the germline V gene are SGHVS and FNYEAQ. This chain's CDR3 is CASSLRIAGDLANVLTF. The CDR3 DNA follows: TGTGCCAGCAGCTTACGGATAGCGGGAGATCTGGCCAACGTCCTGACTTTC.

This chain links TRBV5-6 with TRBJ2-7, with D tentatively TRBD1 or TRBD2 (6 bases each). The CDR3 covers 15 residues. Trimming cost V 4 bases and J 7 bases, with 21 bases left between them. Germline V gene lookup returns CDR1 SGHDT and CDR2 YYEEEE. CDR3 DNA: TGTGCCAGCAGCCACGGGGGCGCAGAATATTGGGAGCAGTACTTC. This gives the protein CASSHGGAEYWEQYF.

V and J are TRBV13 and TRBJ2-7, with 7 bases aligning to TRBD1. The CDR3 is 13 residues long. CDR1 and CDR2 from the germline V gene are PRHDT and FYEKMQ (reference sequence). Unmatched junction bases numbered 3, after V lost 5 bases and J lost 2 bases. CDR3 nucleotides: TGTGCCAGCAGCCCAGGACAGGCCTACGAGCAGTACTTC. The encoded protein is CASSPGQAYEQYF.

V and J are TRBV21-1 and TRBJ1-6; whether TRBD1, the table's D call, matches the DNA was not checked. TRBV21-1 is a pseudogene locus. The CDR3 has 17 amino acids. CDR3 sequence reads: CASSKSWNGQYNSPLHF. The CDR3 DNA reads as TGTGCCAGCAGCAAAAGTTGGAACGGACAGTATAATTCACCCCTCCACTTT.

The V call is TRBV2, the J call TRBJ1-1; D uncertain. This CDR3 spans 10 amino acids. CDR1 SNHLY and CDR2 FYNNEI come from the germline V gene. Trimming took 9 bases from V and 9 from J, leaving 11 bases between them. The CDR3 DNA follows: TGTGCCAGGTCGTCGGGGAAAGCTTTCTTT. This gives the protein CARSSGKAFF.

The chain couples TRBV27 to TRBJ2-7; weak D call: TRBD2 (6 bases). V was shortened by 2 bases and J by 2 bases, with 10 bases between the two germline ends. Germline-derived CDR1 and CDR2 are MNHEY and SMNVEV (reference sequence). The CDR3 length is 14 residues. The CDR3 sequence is CASSLTGEAYEQYF. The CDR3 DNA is TGTGCCAGCAGTTTAACGGGAGAGGCCTACGAGCAGTACTTC.

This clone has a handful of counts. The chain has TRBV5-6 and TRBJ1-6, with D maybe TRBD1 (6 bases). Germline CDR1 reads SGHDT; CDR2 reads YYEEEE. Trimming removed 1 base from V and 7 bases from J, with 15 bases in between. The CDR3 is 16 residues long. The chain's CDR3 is CASSLFQGLGNSPLHF. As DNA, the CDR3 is TGTGCCAGCAGCTTGTTTCAGGGGCTCGGGAATTCACCCCTCCACTTT.

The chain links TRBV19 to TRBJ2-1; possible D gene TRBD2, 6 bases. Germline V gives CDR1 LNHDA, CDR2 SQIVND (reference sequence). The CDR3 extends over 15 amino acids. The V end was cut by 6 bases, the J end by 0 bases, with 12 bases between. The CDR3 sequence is CASRPSALSYNEQFF. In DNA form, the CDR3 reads TGTGCCAGTAGACCTAGCGCCCTCTCCTACAATGAGCAGTTCTTC.

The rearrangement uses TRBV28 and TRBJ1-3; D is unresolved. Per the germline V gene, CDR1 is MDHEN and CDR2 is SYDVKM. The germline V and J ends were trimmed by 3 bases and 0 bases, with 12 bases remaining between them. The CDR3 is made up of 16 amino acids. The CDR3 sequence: CASSLIGRSSGNTIYF. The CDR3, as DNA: TGTGCCAGCAGTTTGATAGGACGGAGCTCTGGAAACACCATATATTTT.

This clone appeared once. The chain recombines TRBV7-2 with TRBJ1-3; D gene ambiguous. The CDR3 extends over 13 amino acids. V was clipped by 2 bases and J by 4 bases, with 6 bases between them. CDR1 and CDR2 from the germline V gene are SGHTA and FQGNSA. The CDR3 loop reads CASSLSRGNTIYF. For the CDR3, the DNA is TGTGCCAGCAGCTTATCTCGGGGAAACACCATATATTTT.

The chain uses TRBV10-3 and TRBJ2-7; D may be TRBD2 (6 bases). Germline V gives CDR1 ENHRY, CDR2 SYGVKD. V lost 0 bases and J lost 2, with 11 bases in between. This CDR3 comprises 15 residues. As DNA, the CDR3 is TGTGCCATCAGTGAGTCGGTTGGGGGGACCTACGAGCAGTACTTC. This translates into CAISESVGGTYEQYF.